Below, 32 T cell receptor beta chains from the same sample are listed, as sequenced in a study of blood T cell repertoires in COVID-19. Sequencing was performed with immunoSEQ multiplex PCR; in TCRdb, only in-frame clones are kept and a portion is missing. The table lists some 290,000 clones, around nine tenths of them singletons. Sample: PBMCs or T cells enriched from blood (not recorded which). These receptors were obtained from a woman in her twenties or thirties who had recovered from COVID-19.

The V call is TRBV5-3, the J call TRBJ1-4; 9 positions match TRBD1. TRBV5-3 is marked as an open reading frame, function uncertain. J lost 5 bases, V lost 4 bases, and 6 bases had no gene match. The CDR3 loop spans 15 amino acids. As DNA, the CDR3 is TGTGCCAGAAGCCGGGACAGGGTAGTGAATGAAAAACTGTTTTTT. It specifies CARSRDRVVNEKLFF.

This rearrangement joins TRBV5-1 to TRBJ1-1, with TRBD1 as a possible D gene (6 bases). This CDR3 spans 14 amino acids. The germline gives CDR1 SGHRS, CDR2 YFSETQ. V dropped 4 bases and J dropped 1 base, with 11 bases sitting between them. CDR3 loop: CASSEGQGNTEAFF. The CDR3, as DNA: TGCGCCAGCAGCGAGGGACAAGGGAACACTGAAGCTTTCTTT.

This chain uses TRBV5-1 with TRBJ2-7; 16 bases agree with TRBD2. J lost 6 bases, V lost 4 bases, and 7 bases had no gene match. CDR1 is SGHRS, CDR2 YFSETQ, per germline. The CDR3 runs to 16 residues. The DNA for the CDR3 is TGCGCCAGCAGCCACGGGACTAGCGGGAGGGCGCGCGAGCAGTACTTC. Encoded protein: CASSHGTSGRAREQYF.

This chain uses TRBV13 with TRBJ2-1; D call uncertain. Trimming removed 4 bases from V and 5 bases from J, with 6 bases in between. CDR1 is PRHDT, CDR2 FYEKMQ, per germline (reference sequence). CDR3 length: 12 amino acids. The CDR3: CASSSGHNEQFF. CDR3 bases: TGTGCCAGCAGCTCGGGTCACAATGAGCAGTTCTTC.

The chain joins TRBV28 to TRBJ2-1; 9 bases agree with TRBD2. The CDR3 sequence is 16 residues long. CDR1 and CDR2 (germline): MDHEN, SYDVKM. The J segment lost 8 bases and the V segment lost 5 bases, leaving 13 bases of the junction unmatched. The CDR3 protein is CASSPRGAGLADEQFF. In DNA form, the CDR3 reads TGTGCCAGCAGTCCCCGGGGGGCGGGACTAGCCGATGAGCAGTTCTTC.

This clone was recorded a few times. The CDR3 loop is CASSYSEGYGYTF. CDR3 DNA: TGTGCCAGCAGTTACTCCGAGGGCTATGGCTACACCTTC. J is TRBJ1-2 and V is TRBV6-2 or TRBV6-3; D remains unclear. The germline V gene has CDR1 MNHEY and CDR2 SVGEGT. This CDR3 is built from 13 residues. The ends were cut back, 0 bases at V and 4 bases at J, with 6 bases in the middle.

The chain carries TRBV27 and TRBJ2-3; 10 nucleotides match TRBD2. Losses at the gene ends were 7 bases for V and 6 bases for J; bases not matched to a gene: 7. Germline V CDR1 and CDR2: MNHEY, SMNVEV (reference sequence). The CDR3 runs to 14 residues. Here the CDR3 DNA reads TGTGCCAGCAAGCTAGCGGGAGTGGTGGATACGCAGTATTTT. Translated, it gives CASKLAGVVDTQYF.

This chain uses TRBV11-2 with TRBJ2-1, with no clear D. Trimming removed 5 bases from V and 2 bases from J, with 13 bases in between. There are 15 residues in the CDR3. CDR1 is SGHAT, CDR2 FQNNGV, per germline. CDR3 sequence (DNA): TGTGCCAGCAGCCCCCCCAGCGACGCCTACAATGAGCAGTTCTTC. This sequence encodes CASSPPSDAYNEQFF. The full variable domain, rest sourced from reference TRBV11-2 and TRBJ2-1, is EAGVAQSPRYKIIEKRQSVAFWCNPISGHATLYWYQQILGQGPKLLIQFQNNGVVDDSQLPKDRFSAERLKGVDSTLKIQPAKLEDSAVYLCASSPPSDAYNEQFFGPGTRLTVL.

J is TRBJ1-4 and V is TRBV21-1; the table's D call, TRBD1, was not checked against the DNA. TRBV21-1 is listed as a pseudogene. The CDR3 sequence is 15 residues long. CDR3 protein: CASSKRTEDKEKLFF. For the CDR3, the DNA is TGTGCCAGCAGCAAACGGACAGAGGATAAGGAAAAACTGTTTTTT.

A remark on this clone: Different DNA sequences within this sample yield the same CDR3. The V gene is TRBV18, the J gene TRBJ2-7, with TRBD1 matching over 8 bases. The V gene's germline CDR1 is KGHSH and CDR2 LQKENI. The CDR3 spans 15 residues. Losses at the gene ends were 3 bases for V and 3 bases for J; bases not matched to a gene: 7. CDR3 residues: CASSPRGQGGYEQYF. Here the CDR3 DNA reads TGTGCCAGCTCACCCCGCGGACAGGGAGGCTACGAGCAGTACTTC.

The chain uses TRBV28 and TRBJ1-5; a possible D gene is TRBD1 (5 bases). Trimming removed 8 bases from V and 7 bases from J, with 12 bases in between. The germline V gene encodes CDR1 MDHEN and CDR2 SYDVKM. This CDR3 is 12 amino acids long. The CDR3 nucleotides are TGTGCCAGCCAGACAGCCGGGCAGCCCCAGCATTTT. Translating it yields CASQTAGQPQHF. Full variable domain (rest looked up from reference TRBV28 and TRBJ1-5): DVKVTQSSRYLVKRTGEKVFLECVQDMDHENMFWYRQDPGLGLRLIYFSYDVKMKEKGDIPEGYSVSREKKERFSLILESASTNQTSMYLCASQTAGQPQHFGDGTRLSIL.

The chain joins TRBV7-2 to TRBJ2-1; 7 nucleotides line up with TRBD2. Unmatched junction bases numbered 5, after V lost 4 bases and J lost 2 bases. The length of the CDR3 is 15 residues. CDR1 is SGHTA and CDR2 is FQGNSA in the germline V gene. CDR3 residues: CASSSQGLPYNEQFF. The CDR3 DNA is TGTGCCAGCAGCTCTCAGGGACTACCCTACAATGAGCAGTTCTTC.

V usage is TRBV19 and J usage is TRBJ1-2; no clear D gene. CDR3 length: 13 amino acids. Trimming pared 7 bases from V and 4 bases from J, leaving 13 bases between. Per the germline V gene, CDR1 is LNHDA and CDR2 is SQIVND (reference sequence). In DNA, the CDR3 is TGTGCCAGTACCTCACCTAAACGCTATGGCTACACCTTC. Amino acids: CASTSPKRYGYTF. Combining the CDR3 with reference TRBV19 and TRBJ1-2 gives the whole variable domain DGGITQSPKYLFRKEGQNVTLSCEQNLNHDAMYWYRQDPGQGLRLIYYSQIVNDFQKGDIAEGYSVSREKKESFPLTVTSAQKNPTAFYLCASTSPKRYGYTFGSGTRLTVV.

The chain employs TRBV15 and TRBJ2-7, with a possible D match to TRBD2 (6 bases). The ends were cut back, 3 bases at V and 0 bases at J, with 15 bases in the middle. The germline gives CDR1 LNHNV, CDR2 YYDKDF (reference sequence). The CDR3 extends over 16 amino acids. The CDR3 DNA is TGTGCCACCAGCAGCGGGACTTCTGAGATCTCCTACGAGCAGTACTTC. Its protein product is CATSSGTSEISYEQYF.

The rearrangement links TRBV6-1 to TRBJ1-5, with 7 bases lining up with TRBD1. This CDR3 contains 17 residues. Germline V gives CDR1 MNHNS, CDR2 SASEGT. The J segment lost 0 bases and the V segment lost 2 bases, leaving 7 bases of the junction unmatched. The CDR3 DNA reads as TGTGCCAGCAGTGAAACCCGTGGGACAGATAGCAATCAGCCCCAGCATTTT. Translating gives CASSETRGTDSNQPQHF.

The rearrangement uses TRBV7-2 and TRBJ2-1, with 7 nucleotides matching TRBD2. Germline CDR1 is SGHTA and CDR2 is FQGNSA. V lost 2 bases, J lost 3 bases, and 4 bases stayed unmatched. The CDR3 totals 15 residues. The CDR3 here is CASSLSSGDYNEQFF. CDR3 nucleotides: TGTGCCAGCAGCTTATCGAGCGGGGACTACAATGAGCAGTTCTTC.

The chain is built from TRBV29-1 and TRBJ1-5, with 11 nucleotides matching TRBD1. From germline, CDR1 is SQVTM and CDR2 ANQGSEA. With 6 bases clipped from V and 1 base from J, the junction kept 5 bases outside the gene matches. The CDR3 totals 15 residues. The CDR3 bases are TGCAGCGTAGGACAGGGGGCGGCGAGCAATCAGCCCCAGCATTTT. It specifies CSVGQGAASNQPQHF.

This chain uses TRBV19 with TRBJ1-2; a weak D match, TRBD1 (6 bases). The CDR3 sequence is 13 residues long. The V gene's germline CDR1 is LNHDA and CDR2 SQIVND (reference sequence). Trimming left V 9 bases short and J 2 bases short, with 13 bases between. The CDR3 coding sequence is TGTGCCAGCCTTCTGGGGGCAAACTATGGCTACACCTTC. It encodes CASLLGANYGYTF.

The chain is built from TRBV30 and TRBJ2-7, with 9 bases lining up with TRBD1. Germline V lookup: CDR1 GTSNPN, CDR2 SVGIG (reference sequence). J gave up 6 bases and V 4 bases, and 16 bases lay outside the gene matches. The length of the CDR3 is 16 residues. The CDR3 region has the DNA TGTGCCTGGAACCCCGGGACAGGGCTTCGGCGGTTCGAGCAGTACTTC. This encodes CAWNPGTGLRRFEQYF.

The V call is TRBV9, the J call TRBJ2-2, with TRBD2 identical over 7 bases. The V segment lost 5 bases and the J segment 2 bases; nucleotides outside the gene matches: 3. The germline V gene encodes CDR1 SGDLS and CDR2 YYNGEE. The CDR3 is made up of 14 amino acids. This CDR3 is CASRGTINTGELFF. The CDR3 region has the DNA TGTGCCAGCAGGGGGACTATCAACACCGGGGAGCTGTTTTTT. Using reference TRBV9 and TRBJ2-2 for the parts outside the CDR3, the full variable domain is DSGVTQTPKHLITATGQRVTLRCSPRSGDLSVYWYQQSLDQGLQFLIQYYNGEERAKGNILERFSAQQFPDLHSELNLSSLELGDSALYFCASRGTINTGELFFGEGSRLTVL.

This chain uses TRBV9 with TRBJ1-2, with 8 positions matching TRBD1. V shed 3 bases and J 3 bases; nucleotides not matched to a gene: 4. Germline values: CDR1 SGDLS, CDR2 YYNGEE. This CDR3 contains 14 residues. The CDR3: CASSGTGMDYGYTF. The CDR3 DNA is TGTGCCAGCAGCGGGACAGGGATGGACTATGGCTACACCTTC.

A word on this clone: Germline is not matched at one junction end, which may reflect a read error. The gene calls are TRBV3-1 (or the pseudogene TRBV3-2) and TRBJ1-4; tentatively, D is TRBD1 (5 bases). The CDR3 has 15 amino acids. Looked up from germline, CDR1 is LGHDT and CDR2 is YNNKEL (reference sequence). The CDR3 DNA sequence: TGTGCCAGCAGCAAAGAATGGGACTTTAATGAAAAACTGTTTTTT. This gives the protein CASSKEWDFNEKLFF.

For this clone: Within the sample, other DNA sequences also encode this same CDR3. This chain links TRBV10-3 with TRBJ2-7, with TRBD2 matching over 11 bases. The V gene's germline CDR1 is ENHRY and CDR2 SYGVKD. The CDR3 loop spans 14 amino acids. V trimming: 6 bases; J trimming: 0 bases; junction bases outside the gene matches: 1. CDR3 nucleotide sequence: TGTGCCATCAGGGGGACTAGCGGCTCCTACGAGCAGTACTTC. Protein: CAIRGTSGSYEQYF.

The genes are TRBV19 and TRBJ1-3; a possible D gene is TRBD1 (5 bases). V dropped 10 bases and J dropped 0 bases, with 16 bases sitting between them. Looked up from germline, CDR1 is LNHDA and CDR2 is SQIVND (reference sequence). The CDR3 loop spans 15 amino acids. CDR3 nucleotide sequence: TGTGCCACCTCAGCGGGGGGTCGCTCTGGAAACACCATATATTTT. Translating it yields CATSAGGRSGNTIYF.

This chain connects TRBV6-2 or TRBV6-3 to TRBJ2-1; D perhaps matches TRBD2 (6 bases). The CDR3 runs to 15 residues. V lost 5 bases and J 2 bases, leaving 13 bases between the germline ends. CDR1 is MNHEY, CDR2 SVGEGT, per germline. For the CDR3, the DNA is TGTGCCAGCAGTCTAGCGCCTTATCCCTACAATGAGCAGTTCTTC. This encodes CASSLAPYPYNEQFF.

The V gene is TRBV4-1, the J gene TRBJ1-2, with 10 bases identical to TRBD1. The germline V gene encodes CDR1 MGHRA and CDR2 YSYEKL. The CDR3 extends over 15 amino acids. V shed 3 bases, J shed 4 bases, and the junction held 5 bases outside the gene matches. The CDR3: CASSHPWTGGYGYTF. In DNA, the CDR3 is TGCGCCAGCAGCCATCCCTGGACAGGGGGCTATGGCTACACCTTC.

This rearrangement joins TRBV7-9 to TRBJ1-1; unclear D gene. In germline, CDR1 is SEHNR, CDR2 FQNEAQ (reference sequence). Trimming took 5 bases from V and 5 from J, leaving 12 bases between them. The CDR3 runs to 13 residues. The CDR3 sequence: CASSPTDTTEAFF. The CDR3 DNA is TGTGCCAGCAGCCCCACCGACACGACTGAAGCTTTCTTT.

The rearrangement links TRBV5-1 to TRBJ2-3, with D perhaps matching TRBD1 (6 bases). The CDR3 length is 16 residues. CDR1 and CDR2 (germline): SGHRS, YFSETQ. Trimming pared 0 bases from V and 6 bases from J, leaving 17 bases between. CDR3 amino acids: CASSLGGNRAVDTQYF. DNA of the CDR3: TGCGCCAGCAGCTTGGGTGGGAACAGGGCTGTGGATACGCAGTATTTT.

This chain links TRBV6-6 with TRBJ2-1, with TRBD2 matching over 13 bases. The V gene end was trimmed by 6 bases and the J gene end by 4 bases; junction bases not matched to a gene: 18. The CDR3 loop spans 20 amino acids. Per the germline V gene, CDR1 is MNHNY and CDR2 is SVGAGI (reference sequence). This chain's CDR3 is CASSRLAGGSNTNRYNEQFF. The DNA for the CDR3 is TGTGCCAGCAGCCGACTAGCGGGAGGATCCAACACGAACAGATACAATGAGCAGTTCTTC.

The V and J genes are TRBV29-1 and TRBJ2-1; TRBD2 aligns across 13 bases. From germline, CDR1 is SQVTM and CDR2 ANQGSEA. V lost 4 bases and J lost 4; bases outside the gene matches: 1. CDR3 length: 14 amino acids. The CDR3 region is CSVAGLAGYNEQFF. CDR3 nucleotide sequence: TGCAGCGTTGCGGGACTAGCGGGATACAATGAGCAGTTCTTC.

This clone was counted only a few times. The chain links TRBV29-1 to TRBJ1-3; 9 bases agree with TRBD1. The J segment lost 2 bases and the V segment lost 7 bases, leaving 9 bases of the junction unmatched. Germline V gene data show CDR1 as SQVTM and CDR2 as ANQGSEA. The CDR3 runs 15 residues. Here the CDR3 DNA reads TGCAGCGCCCGAGGGGGACAGGGACCTGGAAACACCATATATTTT. Amino acid sequence: CSARGGQGPGNTIYF.

The V call is TRBV4-3, the J call TRBJ1-2; unclear D gene. The CDR3 consists of 16 residues. Between the trimmed V and J ends, which lost 0 bases and 4 bases, there was a span of 15 bases. Germline CDR1 and CDR2: LGHNA and YSLEER. The CDR3 reads CASSQDEGEVAYGYTF. The CDR3 coding sequence is TGCGCCAGCAGCCAAGATGAAGGAGAGGTGGCCTATGGCTACACCTTC.